The 3 T cell receptor beta chains given below trace back to one sample, sequenced in a study of CXCR3-negative and CXCR3-positive naive CD8 T cells (dated 2019 in TCRdb). TCRdb lists the instrument as NextSeq 550. The Human TCR Profiling Kit (MiLaboratory) was used to prepare UMI-labeled 5' RACE TRB cDNA libraries. TCRdb reprocessed the reads, reporting each CDR3 protein sequence once and no DNA. The sample's records list 43,000 or so distinct CDR3 sequences. Together, the top ten hold roughly 1.4% of the sample. Sequenced material: naive CXCR3- CD8+ T cells from blood. The meaning of the sample's cell subset or site label: CD45RO-CCR7+CD27+CD95- naive CD8+ T cells lacking CXCR3 (TNR3-). These receptors were collected from a human donor in good health. Some clones in this sample may be carry-over from other donors' samples.

The chain carries TRBV7-8 and TRBJ2-7. CDR3 length equals 13 residues. Germline loops: CDR1 SGHVS, CDR2 FQNEAQ. This CDR3 reads CASSPYVMNEQYF.

The J gene is TRBJ2-5, the V gene TRBV6-2 or TRBV6-3; TCRdb outputs TRBD1, but without DNA this stays unchecked. The CDR3 extends over 15 amino acids. Germline CDR1 MNHEY, CDR2 SVGEGT. Here the CDR3 reads CASSPTTGEVETQYF.

J is TRBJ2-5 and V is TRBV7-9. The CDR3 runs 12 residues. From germline, CDR1 is SEHNR and CDR2 FQNEAQ (reference sequence). This CDR3 reads CASSPLQETQYF.